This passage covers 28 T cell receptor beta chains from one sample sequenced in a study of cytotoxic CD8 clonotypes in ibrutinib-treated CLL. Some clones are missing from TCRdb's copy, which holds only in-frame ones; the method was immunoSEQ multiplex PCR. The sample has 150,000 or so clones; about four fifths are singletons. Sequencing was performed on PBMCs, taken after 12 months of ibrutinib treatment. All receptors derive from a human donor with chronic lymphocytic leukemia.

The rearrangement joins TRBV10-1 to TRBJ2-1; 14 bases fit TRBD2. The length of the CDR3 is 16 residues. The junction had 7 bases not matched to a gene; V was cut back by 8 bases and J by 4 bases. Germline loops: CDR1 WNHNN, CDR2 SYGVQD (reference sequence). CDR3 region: CASSLGLAGVYNEQFF. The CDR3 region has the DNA TGCGCCAGCTCCCTGGGACTAGCGGGAGTTTACAATGAGCAGTTCTTC.

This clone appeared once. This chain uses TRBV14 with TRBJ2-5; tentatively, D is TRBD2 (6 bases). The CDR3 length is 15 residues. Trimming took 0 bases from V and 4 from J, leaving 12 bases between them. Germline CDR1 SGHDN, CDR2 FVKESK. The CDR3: CASSQDGYGGETQYF. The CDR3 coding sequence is TGTGCCAGCAGCCAAGATGGCTACGGGGGAGAGACCCAGTACTTC.

As DNA, the CDR3 is TGTGCCAGCAGTCCTTTCACAGGGGGAAAACTGTTTTTT. Translation gives CASSPFTGGKLFF. The rearrangement uses TRBV6-5 and TRBJ1-4; 8 bases line up with TRBD1. The V gene end was trimmed by 5 bases and the J gene end by 10 bases; junction bases not matched to a gene: 6. Germline CDR1 MNHEY, CDR2 SVGAGI. The CDR3 spans 13 residues.

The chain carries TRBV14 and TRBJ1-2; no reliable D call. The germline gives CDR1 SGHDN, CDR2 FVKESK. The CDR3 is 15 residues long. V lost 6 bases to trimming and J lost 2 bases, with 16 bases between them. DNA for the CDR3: TGTGCCAGCAGTTATATTCTGGACTGGAACTATGGCTACACCTTC. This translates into CASSYILDWNYGYTF.

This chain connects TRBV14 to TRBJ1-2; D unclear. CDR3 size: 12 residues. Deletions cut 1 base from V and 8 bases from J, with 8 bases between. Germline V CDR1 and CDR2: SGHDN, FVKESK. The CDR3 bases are TGTGCCAGCAGCCAAGTTTCAAAGGGCTACACCTTC. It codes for CASSQVSKGYTF.

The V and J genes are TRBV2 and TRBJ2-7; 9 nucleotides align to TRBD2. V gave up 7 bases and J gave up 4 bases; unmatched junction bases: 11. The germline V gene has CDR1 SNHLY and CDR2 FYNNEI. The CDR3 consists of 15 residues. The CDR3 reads CASKNIAGETYEQYF. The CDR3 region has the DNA TGTGCCAGCAAGAACATAGCGGGAGAAACGTACGAGCAGTACTTC. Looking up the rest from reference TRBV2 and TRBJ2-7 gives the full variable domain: EPEVTQTPSHQVTQMGQEVILRCVPISNHLYFYWYRQILGQKVEFLVSFYNNEISEKSEIFDDQFSVERPDGSNFTLKIRSTKLEDSAMYFCASKNIAGETYEQYFGPGTRLTVT.

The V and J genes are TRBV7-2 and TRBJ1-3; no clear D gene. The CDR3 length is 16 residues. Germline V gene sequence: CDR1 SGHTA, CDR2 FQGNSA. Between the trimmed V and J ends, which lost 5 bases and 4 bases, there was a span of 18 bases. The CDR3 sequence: CASSPPGGSGGNTIYF. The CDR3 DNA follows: TGTGCCAGCAGCCCCCCCGGAGGGTCGGGCGGAAACACCATATATTTT.

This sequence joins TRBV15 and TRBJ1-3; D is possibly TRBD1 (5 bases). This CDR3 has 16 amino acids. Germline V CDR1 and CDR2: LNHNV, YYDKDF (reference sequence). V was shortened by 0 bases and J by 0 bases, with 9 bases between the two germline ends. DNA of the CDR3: TGTGCCACCAGCAGAGATCGGGGGATCTCTGGAAACACCATATATTTT. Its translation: CATSRDRGISGNTIYF.

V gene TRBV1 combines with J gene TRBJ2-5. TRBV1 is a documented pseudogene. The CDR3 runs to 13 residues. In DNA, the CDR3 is TGCACCAGGGACCTCGAGGACCAAGAGACCCAGTACTTC. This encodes CTRDLEDQETQYF.

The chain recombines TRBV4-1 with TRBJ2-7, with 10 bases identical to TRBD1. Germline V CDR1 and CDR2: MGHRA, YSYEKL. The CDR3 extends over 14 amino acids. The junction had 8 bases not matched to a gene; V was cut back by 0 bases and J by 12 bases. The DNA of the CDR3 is TGCGCCAGCAGCCAAGAGACCGGGACAGGGGTTTGGTACTTC. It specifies CASSQETGTGVWYF.

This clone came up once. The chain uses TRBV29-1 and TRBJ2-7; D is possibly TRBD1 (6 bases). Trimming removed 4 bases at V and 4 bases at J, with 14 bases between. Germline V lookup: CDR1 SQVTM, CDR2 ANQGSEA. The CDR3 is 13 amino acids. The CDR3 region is CSVAQGAAYEQYF. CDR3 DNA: TGCAGCGTTGCACAGGGAGCCGCATACGAGCAGTACTTC.

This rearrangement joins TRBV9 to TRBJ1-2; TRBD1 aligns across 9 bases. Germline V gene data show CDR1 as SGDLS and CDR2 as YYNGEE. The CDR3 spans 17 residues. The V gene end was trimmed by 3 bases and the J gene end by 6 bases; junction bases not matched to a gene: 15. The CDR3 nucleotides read TGTGCCAGCAGCGCGAGGGGACAGGGTATCTCGTGGCATGGCTACACCTTC. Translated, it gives CASSARGQGISWHGYTF. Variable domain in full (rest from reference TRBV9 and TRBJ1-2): DSGVTQTPKHLITATGQRVTLRCSPRSGDLSVYWYQQSLDQGLQFLIQYYNGEERAKGNILERFSAQQFPDLHSELNLSSLELGDSALYFCASSARGQGISWHGYTFGSGTRLTVV.

The CDR3 protein is CASSLGGMAAGMGTDTQYF. The CDR3 nucleotides read TGTGCCAGCAGCTTGGGGGGGATGGCAGCGGGAATGGGCACAGATACGCAGTATTTT. This sequence joins TRBV5-4 and TRBJ2-3, with 7 bases identical to TRBD2. Trimming at V came to 0 bases and at J to 1 base, leaving 14 bases not matched to a gene. Germline V gene data show CDR1 as SGHNT and CDR2 as YYREEE (reference sequence). The CDR3 runs 19 residues.

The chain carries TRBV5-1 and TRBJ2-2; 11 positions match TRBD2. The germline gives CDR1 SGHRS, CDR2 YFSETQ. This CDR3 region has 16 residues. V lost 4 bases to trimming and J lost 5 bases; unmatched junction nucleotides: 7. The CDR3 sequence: CASSEGLAVVTGELFF. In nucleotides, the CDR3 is TGCGCCAGCAGCGAGGGACTAGCGGTAGTGACCGGGGAGCTGTTTTTT.

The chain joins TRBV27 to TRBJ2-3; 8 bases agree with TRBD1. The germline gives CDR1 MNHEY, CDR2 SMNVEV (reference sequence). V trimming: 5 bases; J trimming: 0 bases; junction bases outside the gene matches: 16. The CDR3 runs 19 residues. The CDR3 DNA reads TGTGCCAGCAGTCCTAACCGGGACAGGCCATTAACTAGCACAGATACGCAGTATTTT. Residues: CASSPNRDRPLTSTDTQYF.

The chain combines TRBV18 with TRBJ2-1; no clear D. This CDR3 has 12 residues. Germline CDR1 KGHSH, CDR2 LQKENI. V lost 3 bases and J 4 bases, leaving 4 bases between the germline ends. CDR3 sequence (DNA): TGTGCCAGCTCACCGGATTACAATGAGCAGTTCTTC. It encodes CASSPDYNEQFF.

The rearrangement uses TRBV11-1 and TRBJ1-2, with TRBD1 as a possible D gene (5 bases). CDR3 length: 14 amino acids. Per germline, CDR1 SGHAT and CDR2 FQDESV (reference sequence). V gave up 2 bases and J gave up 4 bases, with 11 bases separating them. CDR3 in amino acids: CASSLIAGTYGYTF. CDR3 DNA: TGTGCCAGCAGCTTAATTGCAGGGACCTATGGCTACACCTTC.

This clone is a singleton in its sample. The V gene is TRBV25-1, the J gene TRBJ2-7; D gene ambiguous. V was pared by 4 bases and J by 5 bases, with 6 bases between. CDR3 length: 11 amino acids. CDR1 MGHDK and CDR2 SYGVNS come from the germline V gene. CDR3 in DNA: TGTGCCAGCAGTGGCAGACACGAGCAGTACTTC. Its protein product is CASSGRHEQYF.

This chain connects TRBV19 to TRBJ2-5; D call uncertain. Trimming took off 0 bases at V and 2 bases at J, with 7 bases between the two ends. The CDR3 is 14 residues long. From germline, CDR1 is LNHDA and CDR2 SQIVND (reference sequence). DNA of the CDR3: TGTGCCAGTAGTATAGATCGGTTTCAAGAGACCCAGTACTTC. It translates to CASSIDRFQETQYF.

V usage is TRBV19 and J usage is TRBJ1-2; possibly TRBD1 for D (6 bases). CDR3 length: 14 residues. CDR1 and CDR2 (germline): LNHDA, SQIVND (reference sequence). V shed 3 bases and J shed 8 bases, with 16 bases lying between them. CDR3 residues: CASSIQTGKSGYTF. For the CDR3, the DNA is TGTGCCAGTAGTATCCAGACAGGCAAGTCAGGCTACACCTTC. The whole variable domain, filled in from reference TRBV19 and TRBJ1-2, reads DGGITQSPKYLFRKEGQNVTLSCEQNLNHDAMYWYRQDPGQGLRLIYYSQIVNDFQKGDIAEGYSVSREKKESFPLTVTSAQKNPTAFYLCASSIQTGKSGYTFGSGTRLTVV.

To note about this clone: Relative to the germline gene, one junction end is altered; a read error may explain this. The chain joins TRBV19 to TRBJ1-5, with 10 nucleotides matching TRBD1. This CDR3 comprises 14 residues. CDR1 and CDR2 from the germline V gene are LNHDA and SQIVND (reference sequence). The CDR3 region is CASSTTGGKQPQHF. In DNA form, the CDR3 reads TGTGCCAGTAGTACGACAGGGGGCAAGCAGCCCCAGCATTTT.

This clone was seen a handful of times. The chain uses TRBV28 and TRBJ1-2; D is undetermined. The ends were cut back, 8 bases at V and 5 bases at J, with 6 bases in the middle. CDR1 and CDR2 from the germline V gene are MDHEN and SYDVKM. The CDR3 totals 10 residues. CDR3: CASEKYGYTF. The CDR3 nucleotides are TGTGCCAGCGAAAAGTATGGCTACACCTTC.

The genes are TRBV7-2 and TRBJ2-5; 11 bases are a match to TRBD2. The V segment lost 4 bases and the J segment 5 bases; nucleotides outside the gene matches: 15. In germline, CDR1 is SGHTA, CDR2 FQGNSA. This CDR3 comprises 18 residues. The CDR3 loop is CASSSPRRASGRKETQYF. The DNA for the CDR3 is TGTGCCAGCAGCTCACCTCGGCGGGCTAGCGGGAGGAAGGAGACCCAGTACTTC.

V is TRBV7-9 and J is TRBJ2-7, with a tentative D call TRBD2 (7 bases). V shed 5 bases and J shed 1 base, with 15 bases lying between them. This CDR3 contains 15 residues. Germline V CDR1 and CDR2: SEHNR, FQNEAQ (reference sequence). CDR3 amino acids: CASSQGRDESYEQYF. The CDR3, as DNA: TGTGCCAGCAGCCAGGGGAGGGACGAGTCCTACGAGCAGTACTTC. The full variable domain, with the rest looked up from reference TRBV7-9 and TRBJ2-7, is DTGVSQNPRHKITKRGQNVTFRCDPISEHNRLYWYRQTLGQGPEFLTYFQNEAQLEKSRLLSDRFSAERPKGSFSTLEIQRTEQGDSAMYLCASSQGRDESYEQYFGPGTRLTVT.

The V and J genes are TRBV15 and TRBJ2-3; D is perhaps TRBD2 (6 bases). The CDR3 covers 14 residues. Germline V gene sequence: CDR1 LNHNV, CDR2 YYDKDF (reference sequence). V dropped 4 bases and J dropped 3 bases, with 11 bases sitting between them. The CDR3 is CATSKWEETDTQYF. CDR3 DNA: TGTGCCACCAGCAAGTGGGAGGAAACAGATACGCAGTATTTT.

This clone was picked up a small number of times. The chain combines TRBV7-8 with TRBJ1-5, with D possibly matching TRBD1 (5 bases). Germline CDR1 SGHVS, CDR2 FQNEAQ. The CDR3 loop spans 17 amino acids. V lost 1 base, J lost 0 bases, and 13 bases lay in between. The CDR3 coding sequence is TGTGCCAGCAGCTTAGGGACAATCGATTATAGCAATCAGCCCCAGCATTTT. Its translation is CASSLGTIDYSNQPQHF.

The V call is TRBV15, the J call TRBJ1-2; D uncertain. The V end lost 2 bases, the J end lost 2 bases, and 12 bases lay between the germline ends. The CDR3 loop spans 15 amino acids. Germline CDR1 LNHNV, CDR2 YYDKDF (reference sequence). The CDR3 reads CATSRRPTTNYGYTF. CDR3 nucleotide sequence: TGTGCCACCAGCAGACGGCCGACAACCAACTATGGCTACACCTTC.

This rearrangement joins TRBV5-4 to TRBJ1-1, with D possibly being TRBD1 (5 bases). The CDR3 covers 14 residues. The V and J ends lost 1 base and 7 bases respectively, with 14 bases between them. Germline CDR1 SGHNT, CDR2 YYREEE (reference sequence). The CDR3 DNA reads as TGTGCCAGCAGCTTGTTGTTAGGGGCTGTTGAAGCTTTCTTT. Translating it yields CASSLLLGAVEAFF. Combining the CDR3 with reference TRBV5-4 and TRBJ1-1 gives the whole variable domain ETGVTQSPTHLIKTRGQQVTLRCSSQSGHNTVSWYQQALGQGPQFIFQYYREEENGRGNFPPRFSGLQFPNYSSELNVNALELDDSALYLCASSLLLGAVEAFFGQGTRLTVV.